This T cell receptor (beta chain) was captured in a study of blood T cells in healthy people across ages. The use of a sample-barcoded 5' primer and a J-beta primer mix characterized a second PCR of 7 to 11 cycles. A template-switch adaptor containing 12 random nucleotides labeled each cDNA molecule. TCRdb reprocessed the 5' RACE reads via MiXCR and lists one record per CDR3 protein. Of about 640,000 distinct CDR3 sequences in the sample, about 53% are singletons; the top ten hold over 35%. Of note for this clonotype: Its antigen is undetermined.

CDR1 is MDHEN, CDR2 SYDVKM, per germline. The CDR3 length is 16 residues. The V and J ends lost 2 bases and 3 bases respectively, with 16 bases between them. General study results and limits: Measured against age, TCR beta diversity per million T cells decreased in a roughly linear manner. Relative to aged donors, long-lived donors carried more naive CD4+ cells and displayed higher diversity.

The rearrangement joins TRBV28 to TRBJ1-1; D is perhaps TRBD1 (5 bases). The source is a man aged 55 to 69 in good health. Input material: blood. CDR3 coding DNA: TGTGCCAGCAGTTTAGGCGGGGGTCAACGCTACACTGAAGCTTTCTTT. Residues: CASSLGGGQRYTEAFF.